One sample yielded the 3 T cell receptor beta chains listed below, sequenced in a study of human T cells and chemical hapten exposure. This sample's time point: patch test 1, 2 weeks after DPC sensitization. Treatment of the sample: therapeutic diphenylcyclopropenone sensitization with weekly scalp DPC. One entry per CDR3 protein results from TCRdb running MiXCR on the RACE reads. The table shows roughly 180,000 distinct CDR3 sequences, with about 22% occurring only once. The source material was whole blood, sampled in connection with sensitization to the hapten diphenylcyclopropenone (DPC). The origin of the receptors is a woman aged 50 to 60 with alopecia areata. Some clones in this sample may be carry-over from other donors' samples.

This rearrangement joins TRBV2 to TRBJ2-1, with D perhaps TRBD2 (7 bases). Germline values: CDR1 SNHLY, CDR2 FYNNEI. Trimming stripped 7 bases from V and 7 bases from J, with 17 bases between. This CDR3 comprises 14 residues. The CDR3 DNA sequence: TGTGCCAGCACACCCGGGGGGAGGGGGAATGAGCAGTTCTTC. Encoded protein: CASTPGGRGNEQFF.

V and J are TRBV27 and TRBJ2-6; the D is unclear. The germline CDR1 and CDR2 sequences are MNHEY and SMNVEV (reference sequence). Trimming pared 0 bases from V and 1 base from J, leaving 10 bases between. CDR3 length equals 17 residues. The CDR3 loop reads CASSLSRRPSGANVLTF. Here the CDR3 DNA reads TGTGCCAGCAGTTTATCGCGCCGCCCGTCTGGGGCCAACGTCCTGACTTTC.

The CDR3 nucleotides read TGTGCCAGCAGCCAAGTGATGGGGCGCGATGAGCAGTTCTTC. Amino acid sequence: CASSQVMGRDEQFF. The gene calls are TRBV4-2 and TRBJ2-1; weak D call: TRBD1 (5 bases). Germline V gene lookup returns CDR1 LGHNA and CDR2 YNFKEQ. The length of the CDR3 is 14 residues. V lost 1 base to trimming and J lost 8 bases, with 12 bases between them.